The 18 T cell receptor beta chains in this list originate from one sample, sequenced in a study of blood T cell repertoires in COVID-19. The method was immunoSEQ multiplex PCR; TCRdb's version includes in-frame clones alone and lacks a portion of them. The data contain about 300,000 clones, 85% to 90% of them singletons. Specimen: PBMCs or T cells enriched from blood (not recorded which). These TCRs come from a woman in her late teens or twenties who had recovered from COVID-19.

CDR3 in amino acids: CASSIRWGDTEAFF. In DNA form, the CDR3 reads TGTGCCAGTAGTATTAGGTGGGGGGACACTGAAGCTTTCTTT. V and J are TRBV19 and TRBJ1-1; D perhaps matches TRBD1 (5 bases). The CDR3 runs to 14 residues. The V gene lost 3 bases and the J gene lost 3 bases, with 11 bases spanning the gap. Germline V gene data show CDR1 as LNHDA and CDR2 as SQIVND (reference sequence).

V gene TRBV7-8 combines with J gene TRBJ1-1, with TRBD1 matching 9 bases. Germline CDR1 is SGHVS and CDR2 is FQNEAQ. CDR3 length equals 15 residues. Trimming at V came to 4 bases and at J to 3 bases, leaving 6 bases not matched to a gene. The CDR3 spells CASSSSGTGYTEAFF. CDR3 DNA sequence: TGTGCCAGCAGCTCATCCGGGACAGGGTACACTGAAGCTTTCTTT. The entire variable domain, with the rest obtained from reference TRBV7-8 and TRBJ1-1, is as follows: GAGVSQSPRYKVAKRGQDVALRCDPISGHVSLFWYQQALGQGPEFLTYFQNEAQLDKSGLPSDRFFAERPEGSVSTLKIQRTQQEDSAVYLCASSSSGTGYTEAFFGQGTRLTVV.

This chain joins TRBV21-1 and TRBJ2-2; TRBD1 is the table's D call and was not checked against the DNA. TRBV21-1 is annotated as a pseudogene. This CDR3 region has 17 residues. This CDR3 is CASSIRPDSANTGELFF. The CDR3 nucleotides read TGTGCCAGCAGCATCAGACCAGACAGCGCGAACACCGGGGAGCTGTTTTTT.

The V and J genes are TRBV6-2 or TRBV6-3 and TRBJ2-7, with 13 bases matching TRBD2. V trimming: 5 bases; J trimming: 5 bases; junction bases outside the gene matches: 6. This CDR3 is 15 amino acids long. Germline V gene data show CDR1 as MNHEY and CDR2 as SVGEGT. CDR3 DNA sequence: TGTGCCAGCAGTCAACTAGCGGGAGGGGTCCACGAGCAGTACTTC. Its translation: CASSQLAGGVHEQYF.

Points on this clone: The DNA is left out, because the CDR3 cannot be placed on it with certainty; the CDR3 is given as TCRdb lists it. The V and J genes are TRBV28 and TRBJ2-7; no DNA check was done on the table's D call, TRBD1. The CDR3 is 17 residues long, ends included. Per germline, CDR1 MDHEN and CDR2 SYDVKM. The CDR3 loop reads CASSFRFLAGASYEQYF.

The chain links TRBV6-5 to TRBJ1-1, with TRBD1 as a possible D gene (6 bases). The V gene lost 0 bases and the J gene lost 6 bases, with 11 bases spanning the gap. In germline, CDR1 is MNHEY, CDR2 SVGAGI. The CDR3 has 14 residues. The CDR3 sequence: CASSYSYRESEAFF. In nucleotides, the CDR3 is TGTGCCAGCAGTTACTCCTACAGGGAATCTGAAGCTTTCTTT.

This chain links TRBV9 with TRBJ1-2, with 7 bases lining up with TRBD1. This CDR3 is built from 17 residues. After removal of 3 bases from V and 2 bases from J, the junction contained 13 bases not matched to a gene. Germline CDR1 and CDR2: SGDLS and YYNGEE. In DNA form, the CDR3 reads TGTGCCAGCAGCGCCAGTGGACGAGACAGGGTCAACTATGGCTACACCTTC. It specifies CASSASGRDRVNYGYTF.

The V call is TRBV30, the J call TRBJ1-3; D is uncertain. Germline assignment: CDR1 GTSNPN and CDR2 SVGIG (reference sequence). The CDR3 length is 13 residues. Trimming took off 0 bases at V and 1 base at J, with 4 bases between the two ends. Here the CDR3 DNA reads TGTGCCTGGAGTGTACTGTCTGGAAACACCATATATTTT. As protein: CAWSVLSGNTIYF.

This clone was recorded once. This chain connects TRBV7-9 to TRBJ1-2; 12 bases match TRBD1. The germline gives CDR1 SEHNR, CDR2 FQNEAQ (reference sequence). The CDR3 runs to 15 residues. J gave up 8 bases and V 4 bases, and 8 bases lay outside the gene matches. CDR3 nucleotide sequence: TGTGCCAGCAGCTCCACCGGGACAGGGGGCTGGGGCTACACCTTC. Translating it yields CASSSTGTGGWGYTF.

The CDR3 DNA reads as TGCGCCAGCAGCAACCGCGACAGACTGAACACTGAAGCTTTCTTT. This sequence encodes CASSNRDRLNTEAFF. The chain couples TRBV5-1 to TRBJ1-1; D may be TRBD1 (5 bases). Trimming left V 4 bases short and J 0 bases short, with 13 bases between. The germline gives CDR1 SGHRS, CDR2 YFSETQ. This CDR3 has 15 amino acids.

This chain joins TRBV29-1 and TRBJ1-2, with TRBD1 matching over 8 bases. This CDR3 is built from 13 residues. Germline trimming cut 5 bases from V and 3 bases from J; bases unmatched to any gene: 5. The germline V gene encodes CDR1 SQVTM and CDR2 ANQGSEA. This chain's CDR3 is CSVILTGDYGYTF. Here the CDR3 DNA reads TGCAGCGTTATCTTGACAGGGGACTATGGCTACACCTTC.

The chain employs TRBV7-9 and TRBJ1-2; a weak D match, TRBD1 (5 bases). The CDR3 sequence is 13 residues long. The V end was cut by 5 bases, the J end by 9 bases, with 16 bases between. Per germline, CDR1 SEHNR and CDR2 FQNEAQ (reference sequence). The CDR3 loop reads CASSPSDSLSYTF. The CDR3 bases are TGTGCCAGCAGCCCCTCCGACAGCTTGAGCTACACCTTC. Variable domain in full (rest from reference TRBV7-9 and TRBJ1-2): DTGVSQNPRHKITKRGQNVTFRCDPISEHNRLYWYRQTLGQGPEFLTYFQNEAQLEKSRLLSDRFSAERPKGSFSTLEIQRTEQGDSAMYLCASSPSDSLSYTFGSGTRLTVV.

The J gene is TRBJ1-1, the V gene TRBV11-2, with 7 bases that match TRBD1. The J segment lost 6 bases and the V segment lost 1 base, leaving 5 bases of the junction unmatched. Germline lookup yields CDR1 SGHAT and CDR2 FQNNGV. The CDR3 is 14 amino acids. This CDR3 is CASSLGQGVSEAFF. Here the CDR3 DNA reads TGTGCCAGCAGCTTAGGACAGGGAGTCTCTGAAGCTTTCTTT. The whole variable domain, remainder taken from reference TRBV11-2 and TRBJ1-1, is EAGVAQSPRYKIIEKRQSVAFWCNPISGHATLYWYQQILGQGPKLLIQFQNNGVVDDSQLPKDRFSAERLKGVDSTLKIQPAKLEDSAVYLCASSLGQGVSEAFFGQGTRLTVV.

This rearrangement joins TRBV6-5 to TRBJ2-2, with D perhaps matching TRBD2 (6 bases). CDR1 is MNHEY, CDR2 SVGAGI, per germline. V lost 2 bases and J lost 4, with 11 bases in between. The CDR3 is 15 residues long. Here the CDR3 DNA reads TGTGCCAGCAGTTACGCCGGGACTCCCACCGGGGAGCTGTTTTTT. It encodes CASSYAGTPTGELFF.

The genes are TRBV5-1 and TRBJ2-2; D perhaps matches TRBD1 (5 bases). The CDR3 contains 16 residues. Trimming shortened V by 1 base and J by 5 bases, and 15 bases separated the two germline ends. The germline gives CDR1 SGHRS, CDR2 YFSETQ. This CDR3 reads CASSLMDTPVTGELFF. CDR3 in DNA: TGCGCCAGCAGCTTGATGGACACCCCAGTAACCGGGGAGCTGTTTTTT.

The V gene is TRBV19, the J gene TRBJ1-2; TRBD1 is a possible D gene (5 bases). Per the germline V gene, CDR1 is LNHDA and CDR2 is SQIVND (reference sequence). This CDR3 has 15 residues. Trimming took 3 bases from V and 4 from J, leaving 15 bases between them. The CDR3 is CASSMGLTGGYGYTF. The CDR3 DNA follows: TGTGCCAGTAGTATGGGGCTCACGGGTGGCTATGGCTACACCTTC.

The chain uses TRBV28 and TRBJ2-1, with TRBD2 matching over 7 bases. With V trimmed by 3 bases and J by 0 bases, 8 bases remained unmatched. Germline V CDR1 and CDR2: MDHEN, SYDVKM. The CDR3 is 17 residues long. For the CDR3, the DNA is TGTGCCAGCAGTTTGATAGCGGGCGGGAGCTCCTACAATGAGCAGTTCTTC. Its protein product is CASSLIAGGSSYNEQFF.

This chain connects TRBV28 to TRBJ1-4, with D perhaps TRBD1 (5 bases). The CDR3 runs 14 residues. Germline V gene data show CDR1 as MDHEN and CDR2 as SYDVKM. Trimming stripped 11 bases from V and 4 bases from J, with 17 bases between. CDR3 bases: TGTGCCGGCGGGGCTGTGGGGGGTAATGAAAAACTGTTTTTT. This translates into CAGGAVGGNEKLFF.